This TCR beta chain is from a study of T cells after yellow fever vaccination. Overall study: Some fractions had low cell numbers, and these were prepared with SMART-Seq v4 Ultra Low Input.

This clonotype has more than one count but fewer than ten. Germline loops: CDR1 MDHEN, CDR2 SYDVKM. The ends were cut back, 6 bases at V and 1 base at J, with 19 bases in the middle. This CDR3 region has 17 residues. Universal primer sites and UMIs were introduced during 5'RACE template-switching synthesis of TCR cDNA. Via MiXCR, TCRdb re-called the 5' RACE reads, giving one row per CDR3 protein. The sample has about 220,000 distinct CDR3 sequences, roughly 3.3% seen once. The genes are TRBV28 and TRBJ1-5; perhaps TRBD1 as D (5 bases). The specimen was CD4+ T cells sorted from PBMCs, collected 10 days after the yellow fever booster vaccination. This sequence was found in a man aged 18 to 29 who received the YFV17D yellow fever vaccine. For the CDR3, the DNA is TGTGCCAGCAGCCGGATTTGGGGCAGCGTGAGCAATCAGCCCCAGCATTTT. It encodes CASSRIWGSVSNQPQHF.